These T cell receptor beta chains were read from a single sample in a study of T cells in Graves' hyperthyroidism and ophthalmopathy. TCRdb reprocessed the multiplex PCR reads via MiXCR and lists one record per CDR3 protein. The sample carries hundreds of thousands of distinct CDR3 sequences, 35% recorded once. Source material: blood. Receptors originate from a woman in her thirties or forties with Graves' hyperthyroidism. CDR3s include the opening cysteine and the closing phenylalanine or tryptophan. A D gene is named only where the DNA matches it firmly. For some rows the clone size is stated as once, few or many, or as a class when expanded; others skip it.

few	TRBJ1-4	TRBV20-1	-	CSARDALLDGDEKLFF	TGCAGTGCTAGAGATGCCTTACTGGACGGGGATGAAAAACTGTTTTTT
many	TRBJ1-1	TRBV2	-	CASSEVGSGAFF	TGTGCCAGCAGTGAGGTGGGTTCTGGTGCTTTCTTT
-	TRBJ2-7	TRBV20-1	TRBD2	CSAQTSSGGKPYEQYF	TGCAGTGCCCAGACTAGCAGTGGTGGCAAGCCTTACGAGCAGTACTTC
-	TRBJ2-4	TRBV19	-	CASSLLTTYDIQYF	TGTGCCAGTAGTCTCTTGACGACTTATGACATTCAGTACTTC
-	TRBJ1-2	TRBV10-3	-	CAISLRDDDGYTF	TGTGCCATCAGTTTACGCGACGATGATGGCTACACCTTC
once	TRBJ2-7	TRBV24-1	-	CATSDLRGPWNEQYF	TGTGCCACCAGTGATTTACGCGGCCCATGGAATGAGCAGTACTTC
few	TRBJ1-2	TRBV19	-	CASSISETLGGYTF	TGTGCCAGTAGTATATCCGAGACGCTGGGTGGCTACACCTTC
many	TRBJ2-7	TRBV2	-	CASSETLSGEQYF	TGTGCCAGCAGTGAAACCCTCAGTGGGGAGCAGTACTTC
-	TRBJ1-5	TRBV7-9	TRBD1	CASRWDRDSNQPQHF	TGTGCCAGCAGATGGGACAGGGATAGCAATCAGCCCCAGCATTTT
many	TRBJ2-5	TRBV12-3/TRBV12-4	-	CASSLGGLLGTQYF	TGTGCCAGCAGTTTAGGGGGCTTGTTAGGGACCCAGTACTTC
few	TRBJ2-7	TRBV6-5	TRBD2	CASSKGLAGGLTYEQYF	TGTGCCAGCAGTAAGGGACTAGCGGGAGGCCTAACCTACGAGCAGTACTTC
-	TRBJ1-5	TRBV10-3	TRBD1	CAIRGTGDQPQHF	TGTGCCATCAGAGGGACAGGGGACCAGCCCCAGCATTTT
few	TRBJ1-1	TRBV5-6	-	CASSLLWNTEAFF	TGTGCCAGCAGCTTGCTGTGGAACACTGAAGCTTTCTTT
-	TRBJ1-4	TRBV4-1	-	CASSQVSLTAPLFF	TGCGCCAGCAGCCAAGTTTCCCTAACAGCCCCTCTGTTTTTT
-	TRBJ1-2	TRBV12-5	-	CASGLTGGLNYGYTF	TGTGCTAGTGGCCTGACGGGGGGGCTTAACTATGGCTACACCTTC
few	TRBJ2-3	TRBV20-1	-	CSARGGYTDTQYF	TGCAGTGCTAGAGGCGGATACACAGATACGCAGTATTTT
once	TRBJ1-2	TRBV7-2	-	CASSGDGRYGYTF	TGTGCCAGCAGCGGGGACGGGAGGTATGGCTACACCTTC
-	TRBJ1-1	TRBV14	TRBD1	CASSQVGTEQGEAFF	TGTGCCAGCAGCCAAGTAGGGACAGAACAAGGTGAAGCTTTCTTT
-	TRBJ1-2	TRBV19	TRBD1	CASSTRTGPDTNYGYTF	TGTGCCAGTAGTACACGGACAGGGCCGGATACTAACTATGGCTACACCTTC
few	TRBJ1-2	TRBV27	-	CASSHGGAYGYTF	TGTGCCAGCAGCCACGGGGGTGCCTATGGCTACACCTTC
-	TRBJ1-2	TRBV24-1	-	CAEGQGDGYTF	TGTGCGGAGGGGCAGGGCGATGGCTACACCTTC
-	TRBJ1-2	TRBV4-3	-	CASSPAGPGGGYTF	TGCGCCAGCAGCCCGGCGGGCCCTGGGGGGGGCTACACCTTC
few	TRBJ2-7	TRBV7-8	-	CASSLVARGGHEQYF	TGTGCCAGCAGCTTAGTGGCGAGGGGGGGACACGAGCAGTACTTC
-	TRBJ1-3	TRBV10-2	-	CASSPEARRAGNTIYF	TGTGCCAGCTCACCAGAGGCCCGGCGGGCTGGAAACACCATATATTTT
-	TRBJ1-6	TRBV7-9	TRBD1	CASSFPGQGASPLHF	TGTGCCAGCAGCTTCCCGGGACAGGGGGCGAGTCCCCTCCACTTT
-	TRBJ2-7	TRBV5-6	-	CASSFQGGKYEQYF	TGTGCCAGCAGCTTCCAAGGGGGGAAGTACGAGCAGTACTTC
-	TRBJ1-6	TRBV7-9	TRBD1	CASSLETGTGGSPLHF	TGTGCCAGCAGCTTGGAGACCGGGACAGGGGGTTCACCCCTCCACTTT
-	TRBJ2-1	TRBV5-1	TRBD1	CASSPKRGDRAIEQFF	TGCGCCAGCAGCCCTAAACGGGGGGACAGGGCGATTGAGCAGTTCTTC
-	TRBJ1-3	TRBV20-1	-	CSGSGPSGNTIYF	TGCAGTGGTTCCGGACCCTCTGGAAACACCATATATTTT
once	TRBJ2-5	TRBV15	TRBD1	CATSRDPRQGWETQYF	TGTGCCACCAGCAGAGATCCCCGACAGGGATGGGAGACCCAGTACTTC
few	TRBJ1-2	TRBV19	TRBD1	CASSFQTGDYGYTF	TGTGCCAGTAGTTTCCAGACAGGGGACTATGGCTACACCTTC
many	TRBJ1-1	TRBV7-2	-	CASTLLGGNANTEAFF	TGTGCCAGCACACTCTTGGGGGGAAACGCCAACACTGAAGCTTTCTTT
-	TRBJ2-5	TRBV7-3	TRBD1	CASSFNNRGETQYF	TGTGCCAGCAGCTTCAATAACAGGGGAGAGACCCAGTACTTC
-	TRBJ2-7	TRBV25-1	-	CASSAQLQGGSYEQYF	TGTGCCAGCAGTGCTCAGTTGCAGGGGGGATCCTACGAGCAGTACTTC
few	TRBJ2-2	TRBV4-3	TRBD2	CASSQGLAGLSTGELFF	TGCGCCAGCAGCCAGGGACTAGCGGGACTGAGCACCGGGGAGCTGTTTTTT
many	TRBJ2-7	TRBV7-9	TRBD1	CASSPGQGQGLAEQYF	TGTGCCAGCAGCCCAGGACAGGGGCAGGGGTTAGCCGAGCAGTACTTC
once	TRBJ2-7	TRBV25-1	TRBD2	CASTSLAGDPSGEQYF	TGTGCCAGCACCTCGCTAGCGGGGGACCCCTCTGGGGAGCAGTACTTC
many	TRBJ1-6	TRBV12-3/TRBV12-4	-	CASSLGVGSPLHF	TGTGCCAGCAGTTTAGGGGTAGGTTCACCCCTCCACTTT
-	TRBJ1-2	TRBV7-2	-	CASSLGAGTPFYGYTF	TGTGCCAGCAGCTTGGGTGCTGGGACACCCTTCTATGGCTACACCTTC
-	TRBJ1-1	TRBV7-8	TRBD1	CASSRQGGWAFF	TGTGCCAGCAGCCGACAGGGGGGATGGGCTTTCTTT
many	TRBJ1-2	TRBV7-9	-	CASSPGNGGYTF	TGTGCCAGCAGCCCCGGAAACGGGGGCTACACCTTC
many	TRBJ1-6	TRBV7-9	-	CASSLAGAVQSSPLHF	TGTGCCAGCAGCTTAGCGGGGGCAGTACAGAGTTCACCCCTCCACTTT
many	TRBJ1-4	TRBV9	-	CASSVDAATTEKLFF	TGTGCCAGCAGCGTAGATGCAGCAACTACCGAAAAACTGTTTTTT
-	TRBJ2-7	TRBV2	TRBD1	CASRGTGGTYEQYF	TGTGCCAGCAGGGGGACAGGGGGAACCTACGAGCAGTACTTC
-	TRBJ2-2	TRBV2	TRBD2	CASSGLAGVDRDGELFF	TGTGCCAGCAGCGGACTAGCGGGAGTGGACAGGGACGGGGAGCTGTTTTTT
many	TRBJ1-5	TRBV4-3	-	CASSQEGLGGNQPQHF	TGCGCCAGCAGCCAAGAGGGTTTAGGCGGCAATCAGCCCCAGCATTTT
-	TRBJ2-1	TRBV29-1	-	CSVRVHPSYNEQFF	TGCAGCGTTCGCGTCCACCCCTCCTACAATGAGCAGTTCTTC
few	TRBJ2-5	TRBV12-3/TRBV12-4	-	CASSFTGGHQETQYF	TGTGCCAGCAGTTTTACCGGGGGGCACCAAGAGACCCAGTACTTC
many	TRBJ1-3	TRBV9	-	CASSGDSSGNTIYF	TGTGCCAGCAGCGGAGACAGCTCTGGAAACACCATATATTTT
once	TRBJ2-5	TRBV20-1	TRBD2	CSASGQLAGPPRETQYF	TGCAGTGCTAGTGGGCAACTAGCGGGTCCCCCACGGGAGACCCAGTACTTC
-	TRBJ1-2	TRBV6-2/TRBV6-3	TRBD1	CASSRTGVSRGNTF	TGTGCCAGCAGCAGAACAGGGGTGAGTCGCGGCAACACCTTC
few	TRBJ2-7	TRBV9	-	CASSDHGTLGPHEQYF	TGTGCCAGCAGCGACCACGGAACCCTCGGTCCTCACGAGCAGTACTTC
-	TRBJ1-5	TRBV7-3	-	CASSLGGAGQPQHF	TGTGCCAGCAGCCTGGGGGGGGCCGGTCAGCCCCAGCATTTT